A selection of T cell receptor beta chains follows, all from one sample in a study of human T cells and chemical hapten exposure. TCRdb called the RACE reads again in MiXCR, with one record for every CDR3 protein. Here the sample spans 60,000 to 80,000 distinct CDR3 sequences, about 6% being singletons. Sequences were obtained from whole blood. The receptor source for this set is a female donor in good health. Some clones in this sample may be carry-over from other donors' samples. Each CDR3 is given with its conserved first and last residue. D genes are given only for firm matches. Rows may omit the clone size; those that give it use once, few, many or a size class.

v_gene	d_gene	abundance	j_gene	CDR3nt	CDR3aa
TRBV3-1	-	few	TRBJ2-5	TGTGCCAGCAGCCAAGGTGTTGAGACCCAGTACTTC	CASSQGVETQYF
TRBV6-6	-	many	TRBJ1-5	TGTGCCAGCTCAGTTGGGGCCCCCTATCAGCCCCAGCATTTT	CASSVGAPYQPQHF
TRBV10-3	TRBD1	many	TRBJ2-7	TGTGCCATCAGTGGGGGTGCGGGACAGGGGAGGTCCTACGAGCAGTACTTC	CAISGGAGQGRSYEQYF
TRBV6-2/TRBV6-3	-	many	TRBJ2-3	TGTGCCAGCAGTGACTCGAGAGGACGTACGCAGTATTTT	CASSDSRGRTQYF
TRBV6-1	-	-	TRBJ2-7	TGTGCCAGCAGTCGACAGCTCTCCTACGAGCAGTACTTC	CASSRQLSYEQYF
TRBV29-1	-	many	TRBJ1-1	TGCAGCGCCGAAAGAGTAATGAACACTGAAGCTTTCTTT	CSAERVMNTEAFF
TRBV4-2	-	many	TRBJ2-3	TGTGCCAGCAGCCAAGAACGAGGGGGATCAGATACGCAGTATTTT	CASSQERGGSDTQYF
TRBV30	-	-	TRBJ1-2	TGTGCCTGGAGTGTATCCGGGCAGCCCCATGGCTACACCTTC	CAWSVSGQPHGYTF
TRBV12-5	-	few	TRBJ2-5	TGTGCTCGCCAAAACGGGGTCGGGACCCAGTACTTC	CARQNGVGTQYF
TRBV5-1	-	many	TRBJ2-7	TGCGCCAGCAACTTCACCATCAGCTCCTACGAGCAGTACTTC	CASNFTISSYEQYF
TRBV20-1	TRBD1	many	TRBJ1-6	TGCAGTGCTAGAGACGGGACAGGGGTCTCACCCCTCCACTTT	CSARDGTGVSPLHF
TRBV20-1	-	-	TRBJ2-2	TGCAGTGCTAGAGATAGACGGAACACCGGGGAGCTGTTTTTT	CSARDRRNTGELFF
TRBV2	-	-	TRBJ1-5	TGTGCCAGCAGTGAAGCTGTAGCGGGGAAACCCCAACATTTT	CASSEAVAGKPQHF
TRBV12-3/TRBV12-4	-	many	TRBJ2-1	TGTGCCAGCAGTTTAGGTACCCCGGGGCCGTTCTTC	CASSLGTPGPFF
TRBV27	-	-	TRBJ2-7	TGTGCCAGCAGTGGGGGGCGGACAGAAGTCTACGAGCAGTACTTC	CASSGGRTEVYEQYF
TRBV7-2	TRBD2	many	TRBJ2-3	TGTGCCAGCAGCTTTTTAGCGGGATGGGCAGATACGCAGTATTTT	CASSFLAGWADTQYF
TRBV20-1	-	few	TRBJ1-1	TGCAGTGCTCACTCAGAGGCGACTGAAGCTTTCTTT	CSAHSEATEAFF
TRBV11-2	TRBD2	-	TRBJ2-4	TGTGCCAGCAGCACTTGGACTAGCGGGAGGGCCAACATTCAGTACTTC	CASSTWTSGRANIQYF
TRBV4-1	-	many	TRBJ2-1	TGCGCCAGCAGCCAAGTGTTAGGTTACAATGAGCAGTTCTTC	CASSQVLGYNEQFF